Listed below are T cell receptor beta chains from one sample, sequenced in a study of tumor and adjacent non-tumor tissue in lung cancer. TCRdb passed the multiplex PCR reads through MiXCR, listing each CDR3 protein once. The data contain under 140,000 distinct CDR3 sequences, over 70% of them singletons. The sample was lung tumor tissue. The receptors stem from a man in his 70s with non-small cell lung cancer. The CDR3 runs from the conserved cysteine through the conserved F or W. A D gene is named only where the DNA matches it firmly. Expanded clones are given a class, and other clones once, few, many or no size at all.

D	V	size	J	CDR3	DNA
.	TRBV12-3/TRBV12-4	.	TRBJ1-3	CASSRPGTGVGSGNIIYF	.
TRBD2	TRBV11-2	medium-sized	TRBJ2-3	CASSPRLAGGHRDTQYF	TGTGCCAGCAGCCCTAGACTAGCGGGGGGGCATCGAGATACGCAGTATTTT
.	TRBV20-1	.	TRBJ1-6	CSARDPGSTNSRLHF	TGCAGTGCTAGAGATCCGGGATCGACCAATTCACGCCTCCACTTT
TRBD2	TRBV6-5	.	TRBJ2-2	CASSYFGLSGGYTGELFF	TGTGCCAGCAGTTACTTCGGACTATCGGGAGGATACACCGGGGAGCTGTTTTTT
.	TRBV11-2	.	TRBJ1-4	CDCSRSGTSNEKPFF	TGTGACTGCAGCAGAAGTGGGACGAGTAATGAAAAACCGTTTTTT
.	TRBV11-2	.	TRBJ1-1	CASNRAEGKTEAFF	TGTGCCAGCAATAGGGCGGAGGGGAAGACTGAAGCTTTCTTT
TRBD2	TRBV11-2	.	TRBJ2-1	CATRPGLVNNEQFF	TGTGCCACCCGTCCGGGACTAGTTAACAATGAGCAGTTCTTC
.	TRBV6-5	.	TRBJ1-2	CASSYSSGDHYGYIF	TGTGCCAGCAGTTACTCGTCAGGGGATCACTATGGCTACATCTTC
.	TRBV11-2	.	TRBJ1-2	CVNNSSPNYGYTF	TGTGTCAACAACTCTTCACCTAATTATGGCTACACCTTC
.	TRBV11-3	.	TRBJ2-3	CASTRRDVSTETQYF	TGTGCCAGCACCCGTCGGGATGTAAGCACTGAAACGCAGTATTTT
TRBD2	TRBV6-5	.	TRBJ2-7	CAGSHTSGGSYEQYF	TGTGCCGGCAGCCATACTAGCGGGGGCTCCTACGAGCAGTACTTC
.	TRBV29-1	.	TRBJ1-4	CSVDIGRADQKLFF	TGCAGCGTTGATATAGGTCGGGCGGATCAAAAACTGTTTTTT
.	TRBV11-2	.	TRBJ2-3	CASSLDVHISTDTQYF	TGTGCCAGCAGCTTAGATGTACACATCTCCACAGATACGCAGTATTTT
.	TRBV6-2/TRBV6-3	.	TRBJ2-3	CASQRDLDTDTQYF	TGTGCCAGCCAGAGGGATTTAGACACAGATACGCAGTATTTT
.	TRBV4-1	.	TRBJ2-7	CASSQEDGVSYEQYF	TGCGCCAGCAGTCAAGAAGACGGGGTCTCCTACGAGCAGTACTTC
.	TRBV11-2	.	TRBJ1-4	CASSRSGISDEKLFF	TGTGCCAGCAGCAGGAGTGGGATAAGTGATGAAAAACTGTTTTTT
TRBD1	TRBV11-3	once	TRBJ2-3	CADSPRTGHLVDTQYF	TGTGCCGACAGCCCCCGGACAGGTCATCTGGTAGATACACAGTATTTT
TRBD1	TRBV4-2	.	TRBJ2-7	CASSQRQGLYEQYF	TGTGCTAGCAGCCAACGACAGGGTCTCTATGAGCAGTACTTC
.	TRBV10-2	once	TRBJ2-5	CAIQGCATRGGETQYF	TGCGCCATTCAGGGATGTGCAACGAGGGGTGGGGAGACCCAGTACTTC
TRBD1	TRBV4-1	.	TRBJ2-3	CASSQDGPRSRGLTGTQYF	TGCGCCAGCAGCCAAGATGGCCCCAGGAGCAGGGGGCTTACAGGTACGCAGTATTTT
TRBD2	TRBV5-5	.	TRBJ2-3	CASCLTQAGGTDTHYF	TGTGCCAGCTGCCTGACTCAAGCGGGGGGCACAGATACGCACTATTTT
.	TRBV6-6	.	TRBJ2-6	CASSYPSGTGYSGANVLTF	TGTGCCAGCAGTTACCCTAGCGGGACAGGATACTCTGGGGCCAACGTCCTGACTTTC
.	TRBV10-3	.	TRBJ2-2	CAISEAVGNTGEPFF	TGTGCCATCAGTGAGGCGGTAGGGAACACCGGGGAGCCGTTTTTT
.	TRBV6-5	.	TRBJ1-2	CASSYSPSAESYAF	TGTGCCAGCAGTTACTCTCCCTCCGCGGAAAGCTATGCCTTC
.	TRBV5-4	once	TRBJ1-1	CISSLTSFAGGEAFF	TGTATCAGCAGCTTGACATCATTCGCCGGGGGTGAAGCTTTCTTT
.	TRBV11-2	.	TRBJ1-1	CASSPPNVGGTAAIF	TGTGCAAGCAGCCCCCCCAACGTTGGGGGCACTGCAGCTATCTTT
TRBD1	TRBV29-1	.	TRBJ2-7	CSGLIGGIEQYF	TGCAGCGGTCTTATAGGGGGCATCGAGCAGTACTTC
TRBD1	TRBV10-3	.	TRBJ1-6	CAINRQGPNSPIHF	TGTGCCATCAATAGACAGGGACCTAATTCACCCATTCACTTT
.	TRBV28	.	TRBJ1-1	CASSTDVRGPTTEAFF	TGTGCCAGCAGTACCGATGTCCGCGGTCCTACCACTGAAGCTTTCTTT
.	TRBV29-1	many	TRBJ2-5	CSGRTYQETQYF	TGCAGCGGAAGGACGTACCAAGAGACCCAGTACTTC
.	TRBV10-2	.	TRBJ2-2	CASMRDINTGELFF	TGCGCCAGCATGAGGGACATTAACACCGGGGAGCTGTTTTTT
TRBD1	TRBV29-1	.	TRBJ2-5	CSVGTGDLRTQYF	TGCAGCGTTGGGACAGGAGATTTGAGGACCCAGTACTTC
TRBD1	TRBV4-2	.	TRBJ2-7	CTSTQGQGLYEQYF	TGTACCAGCACCCAAGGACAGGGTCTATACGAGCAGTACTTC
TRBD1	TRBV6-2/TRBV6-3	.	TRBJ1-2	CASSQGTVHNYGYTF	TGTGCCAGCAGCCAAGGGACAGTTCATAACTATGGCTACACCTTC
.	TRBV7-8	.	TRBJ2-2	CANSLGWGSGELFF	TGTGCCAACAGCTTAGGGTGGGGGTCCGGGGAGTTGTTTTTT
.	TRBV29-1	.	TRBJ1-2	CSVDTYHSSGEAGYTF	TGCAGCGTTGACACCTATCACTCCTCGGGAGAAGCTGGCTACACCTTC
.	TRBV12-3/TRBV12-4	few	TRBJ2-7	CASSLKAAWKLEQYF	TGTGCCAGCAGTTTAAAGGCCGCGTGGAAGTTGGAGCAGTACTTC
.	TRBV11-3	.	TRBJ2-7	CPSSLRGSSYEQYF	TGTCCCAGTAGCTTAAGAGGGAGCTCCTACGAGCAATACTTC
.	TRBV6-1	.	TRBJ1-4	CASSTTHNEKVFF	TGTGCCAGCAGTACAACTCATAATGAAAAAGTGTTTTTT
TRBD1	TRBV29-1	.	TRBJ2-7	CSATTGRGLRDEQYF	TGCAGCGCCACCACCGGAAGGGGGCTACGGGATGAGCAGTACTTC
.	TRBV6-2/TRBV6-3	once	TRBJ2-1	CASNRGNHNEQFF	TGTGCCAGCAACAGAGGCAATCACAATGAGCAGTTCTTC
TRBD2	TRBV11-2	.	TRBJ2-7	CASSPPGGDEQYF	TGTGCCAGCAGCCCCCCGGGGGGGGACGAGCAGTACTTC
.	TRBV4-3	.	TRBJ2-1	CPSSQDLGAGNEQFF	TGCCCCAGCAGCCAAGATTTAGGTGCTGGGAATGAGCAGTTCTTC
TRBD1	TRBV6-2/TRBV6-3	.	TRBJ2-7	CVNSPALNRGPYEQYF	TGTGTCAACAGTCCCGCGCTGAACAGGGGGCCCTACGAGCAGTACTTC
.	TRBV11-3	once	TRBJ2-3	CASIRWEVSTDTQYF	TGTGCCAGCATCCGTTGGGAAGTAAGCACAGATACACAGTATTTT
.	TRBV4-2	.	TRBJ1-2	CASSQDGTNYGHTF	TGTGCCAGCAGCCAAGACGGTACTAACTATGGCCATACCTTC
.	TRBV4-2	.	TRBJ2-2	CASSQDENRAPRRGGELFF	TGTGCCAGCAGCCAAGATGAGAACCGGGCCCCACGGCGGGGCGGGGAGCTGTTTTTT
TRBD2	TRBV6-1	few	TRBJ2-7	CASNGGTSRVFRYEQYF	TGTGCCAGTAACGGAGGGACTAGCAGGGTGTTTAGGTACGAGCAGTACTTC
.	TRBV28	.	TRBJ1-2	CASSGPGNYGYNF	TGTGCTAGCAGTGGCCCAGGGAACTATGGCTACAACTTC
.	TRBV6-6	.	TRBJ2-4	CASRRTKNIQYF	TGTGCTAGTAGACGGACTAAAAACATTCAGTACTTC
.	TRBV11-3	.	TRBJ2-7	CASSPLTLSVYEQYF	TGTGCAAGCAGCCCGTTGACACTTTCCGTGTACGAGCAGTACTTC
.	TRBV5-4	.	TRBJ2-3	CVNTLSQTQTDTQYF	TGTGTCAACACCCTGTCCCAGACACAGACAGATACGCAGTATTTT
TRBD2	TRBV4-3	.	TRBJ2-1	CASSQDLAGAEYSEQFF	TGCGCCAGCAGCCAAGATCTGGCGGGAGCTGAATACAGTGAGCAGTTCTTC
.	TRBV12-3/TRBV12-4	.	TRBJ1-1	CASKLTDVNTEAFF	TGTGCCAGCAAACTGACAGATGTGAACACTGAAGCTTTCTTT